Reported below is one TCR beta chain. Its specificity is unknown. Treatment: roughly 11-day PBMC culture with coronavirus spike peptide pools or control peptides (ViraFEST assay). These data come from a study of vaccination and CD4 T cells after COVID-19. Study details: At a median approximately 70 days (range 14 to 241) after dose two, post-vaccine samples were obtained. The authors used overlapping spike peptides from SARS-CoV-2, HCoV-NL63, HCoV-OC43 and HCoV-229E to stimulate cells.

The Oncomine TCR Beta short-read assay sequenced DNA from cultured CD4+ T cells. TCRdb analysed the PCR reads with MiXCR anew, one entry per CDR3 protein. The table includes some 21,000 distinct CDR3 sequences, 55% to 70% detected once. The V gene's germline CDR1 is LNHDA and CDR2 SQIVND (reference sequence). This CDR3 contains 13 residues. Deletions cut 8 bases from V and 0 bases from J, with 10 bases between. The chain links TRBV19 to TRBJ1-1; D remains unclear. This TCR was sampled from a human donor who received a COVID-19 vaccine. The source was CD4+ T cells from blood, cultured in vitro, collected after SARS-CoV-2 vaccination. The chain's CDR3 is CASSSLMNTEAFF. In nucleotides, the CDR3 is TGTGCCAGTTCAAGTTTGATGAACACTGAAGCTTTCTTT. Variable domain in full (rest from reference TRBV19 and TRBJ1-1): DGGITQSPKYLFRKEGQNVTLSCEQNLNHDAMYWYRQDPGQGLRLIYYSQIVNDFQKGDIAEGYSVSREKKESFPLTVTSAQKNPTAFYLCASSSLMNTEAFFGQGTRLTVV.